This TCR beta chain was recorded in a study of blood T cell repertoires in COVID-19. About the research overall: Collection of acute and convalescent COVID-19 samples took place in the United States, Italy and Spain. Sample material is recorded as cDNA or gDNA derived from T cells, B-cell-depleted T cells, or PBMCs.

This clone was detected only once. This sample includes further DNA sequences coding for the same CDR3. Authors' methods: The authors estimated nucleated cell counts from reference gene primer amplification. This table comes from immunoSEQ multiplex PCR, and its TCRdb copy is limited to in-frame clones, with some not included. V and J calls and clone size are copied from that table; D and trimming were computed from the DNA. The sample has under 250,000 clones; roughly four fifths are singletons. CDR3 length: 12 amino acids. V gave up 3 bases and J gave up 7 bases, with 7 bases separating them. This clonotype originated in a woman aged 18-29 years with acute or convalescent COVID-19. Sequenced: peripheral blood. V is TRBV12-3 or TRBV12-4 and J is TRBJ2-1; D may be TRBD2 (6 bases). CDR3 sequence reads: CASSFGGNEQFF. CDR3 DNA: TGTGCCAGCAGTTTTGGGGGGAATGAGCAGTTCTTC.